Each of the 21 T cell receptor beta chains below was sequenced from the same sample in a study of shared clonotypes between healthy human individuals. Data came from immunoSEQ multiplex PCR; TCRdb stores just in-frame clones and leaves some out. The sample lists approximately 940,000 clones, 70% to 85% occurring once. Sequenced sample: memory CD4+ T cells sorted from blood. Subset noted: CD45RA-negative fraction. Receptors were obtained from a young man in good health.

This clone was observed at least ten times. This chain connects TRBV6-6 to TRBJ1-4; no firm D call. Trimming took off 6 bases at V and 0 bases at J, with 8 bases between the two ends. The germline V gene encodes CDR1 MNHNY and CDR2 SVGAGI (reference sequence). The CDR3 runs to 14 residues. DNA of the CDR3: TGTGCCAGCAGGATCTATGCAACTAATGAAAAACTGTTTTTT. Translation: CASRIYATNEKLFF.

The J gene is TRBJ2-2, the V gene TRBV10-3; no definite D call. Germline loops: CDR1 ENHRY, CDR2 SYGVKD. The CDR3 length is 16 residues. V was shortened by 0 bases and J by 3 bases, with 11 bases between the two germline ends. The CDR3 protein is CAISESNGYHTGELFF. The CDR3 DNA follows: TGTGCCATCAGTGAGTCGAACGGATACCACACCGGGGAGCTGTTTTTT.

Concerning this clone itself: Other nucleotide sequences from this sample produce the same CDR3. Here the CDR3 reads CASSPQGYEQYF. In DNA form, the CDR3 reads TGTGCCAGCAGCCCACAGGGCTACGAGCAGTACTTC. The V gene is TRBV6-5, the J gene TRBJ2-7, with TRBD1 as a possible D gene (6 bases). The CDR3 runs 12 residues. Trimming took off 6 bases at V and 3 bases at J, with 9 bases between the two ends. Germline lookup yields CDR1 MNHEY and CDR2 SVGAGI.

The rearrangement joins TRBV29-1 to TRBJ2-3, with TRBD1 matching 7 bases. V shed 4 bases, J shed 12 bases, and the junction held 13 bases outside the gene matches. CDR1 is SQVTM and CDR2 is ANQGSEA in the germline V gene. The CDR3 is 13 amino acids. DNA for the CDR3: TGCAGCGTTGCCCATTTAACGGGACAGATACAGTATTTT. This encodes CSVAHLTGQIQYF.

The chain couples TRBV27 to TRBJ2-7; the D is unclear. The CDR3 is 14 residues long. Germline lookup yields CDR1 MNHEY and CDR2 SMNVEV (reference sequence). Trimming left V 2 bases short and J 6 bases short, with 14 bases between. The CDR3 DNA reads as TGTGCCAGCAGTTTAGTCTCCCGCTCAGGCGAGCAGTACTTC. It codes for CASSLVSRSGEQYF.

This clone was seen at least ten times. The chain carries TRBV10-3 and TRBJ2-3; D is unresolved. V was clipped by 3 bases and J by 1 base, with 5 bases between them. This CDR3 comprises 13 residues. Germline V gene lookup returns CDR1 ENHRY and CDR2 SYGVKD. Written as DNA, the CDR3 is TGTGCCATCAGTGAACCCCGCACAGATACGCAGTATTTT. The encoded protein is CAISEPRTDTQYF.

This chain links TRBV5-4 with TRBJ2-2; D possibly corresponds to TRBD2 (6 bases). The germline CDR1 and CDR2 sequences are SGHNT and YYREEE (reference sequence). The CDR3 is 17 residues long. Between the trimmed V and J ends, which lost 2 bases and 5 bases, there was a span of 19 bases. The chain's CDR3 is CASSLFSSGRGTGELFF. DNA for the CDR3: TGTGCCAGCAGCTTATTTAGTAGCGGACGAGGTACCGGGGAGCTGTTTTTT.

The chain couples TRBV5-6 to TRBJ1-6; D may be TRBD1 (5 bases). Trimming shortened V by 4 bases and J by 7 bases, and 15 bases separated the two germline ends. This CDR3 spans 15 amino acids. The germline V gene encodes CDR1 SGHDT and CDR2 YYEEEE. In DNA form, the CDR3 reads TGTGCCAGCAGCCGGGAGGGGTTAGCGAATTCACCCCTCCACTTT. Translating gives CASSREGLANSPLHF.

The chain is built from TRBV7-2 and TRBJ1-2; no clear D. Germline loops: CDR1 SGHTA, CDR2 FQGNSA. V was cut by 5 bases and J by 8 bases, with 18 bases left in between. CDR3 length: 14 amino acids. The DNA of the CDR3 is TGTGCCAGCAGCCCAGCTTCGGGTGATGGAGGCTACACCTTC. Protein sequence: CASSPASGDGGYTF.

CDR3 region: CASSPRRSTGSQGSGANVLTF. CDR3 DNA: TGTGCCAGTAGTCCCCGACGATCGACAGGGTCCCAGGGCTCTGGGGCCAACGTCCTGACTTTC. The chain joins TRBV19 to TRBJ2-6, with 7 nucleotides matching TRBD1. The CDR3 has 21 amino acids. Germline-derived CDR1 and CDR2 are LNHDA and SQIVND (reference sequence). V was pared by 5 bases and J by 0 bases, with 19 bases of the junction left unmatched.

CDR3 bases: TGTGCCAGCAAGAGGCCGGGGATCTACGAGCAGTACTTC. The encoded protein is CASKRPGIYEQYF. The rearrangement uses TRBV7-2 and TRBJ2-7, with D possibly matching TRBD2 (5 bases). The CDR3 consists of 13 residues. The germline CDR1 and CDR2 sequences are SGHTA and FQGNSA. Deletions cut 7 bases from V and 3 bases from J, with 13 bases between.

The gene calls are TRBV28 and TRBJ2-4; D is undetermined. This CDR3 is built from 13 residues. V lost 2 bases and J lost 11, with 13 bases in between. Germline V lookup: CDR1 MDHEN, CDR2 SYDVKM. Here the CDR3 reads CASSLVQKGVQYF. CDR3 in DNA: TGTGCCAGCAGTTTAGTACAGAAAGGCGTTCAGTACTTC.

This sequence joins TRBV12-5 and TRBJ1-3; possible D gene TRBD1, 5 bases. V lost 0 bases to trimming and J lost 2 bases, with 11 bases between them. The CDR3 sequence is 16 residues long. The V gene's germline CDR1 is LGHNT and CDR2 FRNRAP. The CDR3 nucleotides read TGTGCTAGTGGTTTGGTAGTAGGGACTCCTGGAAACACCATATATTTT. As protein: CASGLVVGTPGNTIYF.

The J gene is TRBJ2-7, the V gene TRBV6-1; D assignment may be TRBD1 or TRBD2 (5 bases each). This CDR3 is 15 amino acids long. Germline V gives CDR1 MNHNS, CDR2 SASEGT. V was trimmed by 2 bases and J by 2 bases, leaving 13 bases between them. CDR3 protein: CASSERDQGAYEQYF. As DNA, the CDR3 is TGTGCCAGCAGTGAACGTGATCAGGGAGCCTACGAGCAGTACTTC.

V gene TRBV5-1 combines with J gene TRBJ2-1; 7 bases match TRBD2. The germline V gene has CDR1 SGHRS and CDR2 YFSETQ. There are 16 residues in the CDR3. V was pared by 0 bases and J by 4 bases, with 7 bases of the junction left unmatched. The CDR3 sequence is CASSLAGLVTYNEQFF. The CDR3 nucleotides read TGCGCCAGCAGCTTGGCCGGACTAGTAACATACAATGAGCAGTTCTTC.

This clone came up a few times. This sequence joins TRBV21-1 and TRBJ1-4. TRBV21-1 is deemed a pseudogene. The CDR3 runs to 16 residues. The CDR3 region has the DNA TGTGCCAGCAGCGAGTTCGACGGTGCAACTAATGAAAAACTGTTTTTT. It is translated as CASSEFDGATNEKLFF.

The V call is TRBV7-8, the J call TRBJ2-5; D possibly corresponds to TRBD1 (6 bases). Germline V CDR1 and CDR2: SGHVS, FQNEAQ. V lost 8 bases and J lost 4, with 14 bases in between. This CDR3 region has 13 residues. CDR3 amino acids: CASEIGQRETQYF. The CDR3 DNA sequence: TGTGCCAGCGAGATTGGACAGAGAGAGACCCAGTACTTC.

The CDR3 loop is CAWSQNSYEQYF. The CDR3 region has the DNA TGTGCCTGGAGCCAAAACTCCTACGAGCAGTACTTC. The V call is TRBV30, the J call TRBJ2-5; no clear D gene. The last part of the DNA fits TRBJ2-7 better; the J call may be wrong. The CDR3 spans 12 residues. Germline CDR1 GTSNPN, CDR2 SVGIG (reference sequence).

This chain joins TRBV4-3 and TRBJ2-1, with a possible D match to TRBD2 (6 bases). From germline, CDR1 is LGHNA and CDR2 YSLEER. V dropped 0 bases and J dropped 0 bases, with 6 bases sitting between them. This CDR3 has 15 residues. The CDR3 nucleotides read TGCGCCAGCAGCCAAGACGGGAGCTCCTACAATGAGCAGTTCTTC. This codes for CASSQDGSSYNEQFF.

Comment on this clone: The junction departs from the called germline gene at one end, perhaps through a read error. This CDR3 reads CASSLLAGAYSEQFF. DNA for the CDR3: TGTGCCAGCAGCCTACTAGCGGGAGCGTACAGTGAGCAGTTCTTC. The V and J genes are TRBV7-6 and TRBJ2-1; 11 bases align to TRBD2. This CDR3 has 15 residues. Germline loops: CDR1 SGHVS, CDR2 FNYEAQ.

The sample holds a few counts of this clone. The chain carries TRBV6-4 and TRBJ1-2; D is undetermined. Germline lookup yields CDR1 MRHNA and CDR2 SNTAGT. The V end lost 2 bases, the J end lost 4 bases, and 8 bases lay between the germline ends. This CDR3 comprises 13 residues. For the CDR3, the DNA is TGTGCCAGCAGTGACGACACCACCTATGGCTACACCTTC. Translated: CASSDDTTYGYTF.